This T cell receptor beta chain was captured by sequencing in a study of Graves' ophthalmopathy and Graves' hyperthyroidism. Study-wide results and limits: The model achieved 70.59% sensitivity and 72.22% specificity for ophthalmopathy progression.

RNA transcripts provided the template for amplifying TCR beta CDR3 regions. In the first round, RT-PCR was carried out with HTBI primers, and a multiplex PCR formed the second round. TCRdb re-analysed the multiplex PCR reads in MiXCR, keeping a single row per CDR3 protein. The data hold 500,000 to 700,000 distinct CDR3 sequences, with 35% to 40% observed a single time. CDR1 SEHNR and CDR2 FQNEAQ come from the germline V gene (reference sequence). This CDR3 has 13 residues. The V gene lost 2 bases and the J gene lost 6 bases, with 10 bases spanning the gap. About this clonotype itself: Antigen: not known.

The sequenced material came from peripheral blood or thyroid tissue (not recorded which). This TCR derives from an adult man with Graves' hyperthyroidism. The rearrangement joins TRBV7-9 to TRBJ1-1, with D perhaps matching TRBD1 (6 bases). The DNA for the CDR3 is TGTGCCAGCAGCTTATCGGGGGCGGCTGAAGCTTTCTTT. This sequence encodes CASSLSGAAEAFF.